The clone carrying this T cell receptor beta chain was detected a few times. The antigen is not known. Hyperthyroidism cases were recent diagnoses of under 2 months' duration in people aged 18 to 65. This sample is part of a study of Graves' ophthalmopathy and Graves' hyperthyroidism. As for the study in general: Over 18 months of follow-up, stable hyperthyroidism required that no ophthalmopathy appear.

The V and J ends lost 5 bases and 2 bases respectively, with 22 bases between them. The CDR3 is made up of 18 amino acids. CDR1 and CDR2 from the germline V gene are DFQATT and SNEGSKA (reference sequence). RNA transcripts were the source from which TCR beta CDR3 regions were amplified. Investigators did first-round RT-PCR with HTBI primers, then second-round multiplex PCR. TCRdb processed the multiplex PCR reads anew with MiXCR; each CDR3 protein has one entry. Of about 1.2 million distinct CDR3 sequences listed, 35% to 45% were seen once; the top ten hold roughly 11%. Points from the study as a whole: Blood samples also showed most expanded thyroid clonotypes exceeding 0.001 frequency.

Material for sequencing was peripheral blood or thyroid tissue (not recorded which). The clonotype comes from an adult man with Graves' hyperthyroidism. The rearrangement links TRBV20-1 to TRBJ1-6, with D possibly being TRBD1 (6 bases). The CDR3 nucleotides are TGCAGTGCTTCAACCTTAAGGGGGGGAACAACCTATAATTCACCCCTCCACTTT. Translating it yields CSASTLRGGTTYNSPLHF.